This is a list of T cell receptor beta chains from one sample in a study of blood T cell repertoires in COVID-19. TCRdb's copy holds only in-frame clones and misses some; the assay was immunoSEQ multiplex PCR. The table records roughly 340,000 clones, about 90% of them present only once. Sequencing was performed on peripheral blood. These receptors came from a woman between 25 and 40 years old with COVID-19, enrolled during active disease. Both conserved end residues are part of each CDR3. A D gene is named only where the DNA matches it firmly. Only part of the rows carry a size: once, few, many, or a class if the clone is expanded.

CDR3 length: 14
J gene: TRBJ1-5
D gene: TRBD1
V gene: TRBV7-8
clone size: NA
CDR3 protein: CASTTGTGDQPQHF
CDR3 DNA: TGTGCCAGCACCACCGGGACAGGGGATCAGCCCCAGCATTTT

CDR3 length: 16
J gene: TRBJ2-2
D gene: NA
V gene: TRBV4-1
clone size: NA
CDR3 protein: CASSQGAGSNTGELFF
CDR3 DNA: TGCGCCAGCAGCCAAGGGGCAGGCTCGAACACCGGGGAGCTGTTTTTT

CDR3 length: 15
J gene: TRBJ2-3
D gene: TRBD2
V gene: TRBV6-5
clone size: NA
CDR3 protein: CASSYSGSRADTQYF
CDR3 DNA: TGTGCCAGCAGTTATAGCGGGAGTAGGGCAGATACGCAGTATTTT

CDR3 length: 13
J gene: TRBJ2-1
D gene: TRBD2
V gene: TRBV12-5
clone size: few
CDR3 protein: CASVHTSGDEQFF
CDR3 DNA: TGTGCTAGTGTCCATACTAGCGGGGATGAGCAGTTCTTC

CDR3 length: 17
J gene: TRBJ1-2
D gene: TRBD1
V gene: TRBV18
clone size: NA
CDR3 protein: CASSPPTRGQGADGYTF
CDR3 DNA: TGTGCCAGCTCACCACCAACTAGGGGACAGGGGGCTGATGGCTACACCTTC

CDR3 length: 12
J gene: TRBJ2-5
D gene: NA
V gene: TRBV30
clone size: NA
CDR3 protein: CAWGRQLRAQYF
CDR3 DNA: TGTGCCTGGGGACGTCAGTTGCGGGCCCAGTACTTC

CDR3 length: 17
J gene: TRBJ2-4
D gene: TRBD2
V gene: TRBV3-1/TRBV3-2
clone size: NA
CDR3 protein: CASSQWGLAEAKNIQYF
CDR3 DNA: TGTGCCAGCAGCCAATGGGGACTAGCGGAAGCCAAAAACATTCAGTACTTC

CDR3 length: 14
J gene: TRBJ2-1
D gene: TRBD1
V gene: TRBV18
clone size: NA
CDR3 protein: CASCFGDSYNEQFF
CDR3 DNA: TGTGCCAGCTGTTTCGGGGACAGCTACAATGAGCAGTTCTTC

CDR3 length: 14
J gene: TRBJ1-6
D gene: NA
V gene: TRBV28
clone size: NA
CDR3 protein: CASHTRKYNSPLHF
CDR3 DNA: TGTGCCAGCCACACACGCAAGTATAATTCACCCCTCCACTTT

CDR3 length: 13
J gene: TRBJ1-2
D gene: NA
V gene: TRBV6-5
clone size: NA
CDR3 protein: CASSRTVSGGYTF
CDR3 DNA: TGTGCCAGCAGCCGGACAGTGAGCGGAGGCTACACCTTC

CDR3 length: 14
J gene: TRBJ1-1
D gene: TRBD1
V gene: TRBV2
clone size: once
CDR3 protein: CASSEGQGARIAFF
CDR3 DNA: TGTGCCAGCAGTGAGGGACAGGGAGCGCGGATAGCTTTCTTT

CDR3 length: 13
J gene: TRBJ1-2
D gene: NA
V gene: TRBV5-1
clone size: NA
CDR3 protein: CASSSDSVYGYTF
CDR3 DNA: TGCGCCAGCAGCTCCGACAGCGTCTATGGCTACACCTTC

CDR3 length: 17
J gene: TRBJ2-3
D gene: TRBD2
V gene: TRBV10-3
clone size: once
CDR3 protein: CAISEWLAGGSTDTQYF
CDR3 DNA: TGTGCCATCAGTGAATGGCTAGCGGGAGGCAGCACAGATACGCAGTATTTT

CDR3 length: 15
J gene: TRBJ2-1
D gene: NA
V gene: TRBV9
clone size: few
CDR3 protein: CASSVVTSSYNEQFF
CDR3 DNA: TGTGCCAGCAGCGTAGTAACGAGCTCCTACAATGAGCAGTTCTTC

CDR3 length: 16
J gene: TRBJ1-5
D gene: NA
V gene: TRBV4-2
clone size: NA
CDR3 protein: CASSQDESGDNQPQHF
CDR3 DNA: TGTGCCAGCAGCCAAGATGAGTCAGGTGACAATCAGCCCCAGCATTTT

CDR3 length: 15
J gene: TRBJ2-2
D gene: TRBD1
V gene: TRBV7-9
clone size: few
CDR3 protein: CATHGQAANTGELFF
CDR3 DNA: TGTGCCACCCATGGACAGGCCGCGAACACCGGGGAGCTGTTTTTT

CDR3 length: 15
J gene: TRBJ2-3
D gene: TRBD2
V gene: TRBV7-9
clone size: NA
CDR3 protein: CASSLEARELDTQYF
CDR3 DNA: TGTGCCAGCAGCTTAGAAGCGCGGGAGCTAGATACGCAGTATTTT

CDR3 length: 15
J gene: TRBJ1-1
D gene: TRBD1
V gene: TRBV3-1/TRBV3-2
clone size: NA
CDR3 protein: CASSQADRGPTEAFF
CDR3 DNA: TGTGCCAGCAGCCAAGCCGACAGGGGCCCCACTGAAGCTTTCTTT

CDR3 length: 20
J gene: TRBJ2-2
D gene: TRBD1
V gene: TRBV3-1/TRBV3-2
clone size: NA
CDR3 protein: CASSQVSWGQGLSNTGELFF
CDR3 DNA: TGTGCCAGCAGCCAAGTCAGTTGGGGACAGGGCCTTTCCAACACCGGGGAGCTGTTTTTT

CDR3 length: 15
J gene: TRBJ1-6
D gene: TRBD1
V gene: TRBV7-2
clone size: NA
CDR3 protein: CASSLEGQPNSPLHF
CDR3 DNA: TGTGCCAGCAGCTTGGAGGGACAGCCAAATTCACCCCTCCACTTT

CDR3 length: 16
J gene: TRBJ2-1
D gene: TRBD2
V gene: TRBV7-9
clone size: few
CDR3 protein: CASSSLLAGVNNEQFF
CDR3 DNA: TGTGCCAGCAGCTCACTACTAGCGGGAGTTAACAATGAGCAGTTCTTC

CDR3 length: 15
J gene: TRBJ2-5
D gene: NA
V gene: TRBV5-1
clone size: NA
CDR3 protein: CASSLARQSGETQYF
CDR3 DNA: TGCGCCAGCAGCTTGGCCAGACAAAGTGGAGAGACCCAGTACTTC

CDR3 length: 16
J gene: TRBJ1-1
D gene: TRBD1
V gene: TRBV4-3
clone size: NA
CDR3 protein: CASSQAPGQVNTEAFF
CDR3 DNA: TGCGCCAGCAGCCAAGCCCCCGGACAGGTAAACACTGAAGCTTTCTTT

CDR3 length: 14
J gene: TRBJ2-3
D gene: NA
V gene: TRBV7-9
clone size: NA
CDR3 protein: CASSLELESGTQYF
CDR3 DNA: TGTGCCAGCAGCTTAGAACTCGAGAGTGGTACGCAGTATTTT

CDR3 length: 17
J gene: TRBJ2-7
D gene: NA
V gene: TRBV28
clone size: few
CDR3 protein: CASSLPGGVRGSYEQYF
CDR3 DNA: TGTGCCAGCAGTCTCCCCGGAGGAGTCCGAGGCTCCTACGAGCAGTACTTC

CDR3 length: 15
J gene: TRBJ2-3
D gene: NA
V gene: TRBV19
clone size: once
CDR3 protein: CASSTGPSGTDTQYF
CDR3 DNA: TGTGCCAGTAGTACTGGGCCGTCGGGCACAGATACGCAGTATTTT

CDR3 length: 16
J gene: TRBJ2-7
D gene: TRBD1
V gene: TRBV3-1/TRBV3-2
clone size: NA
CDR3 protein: CASSQGAGTGSYEQYF
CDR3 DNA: TGTGCCAGCAGCCAAGGTGCTGGGACAGGATCCTACGAGCAGTACTTC

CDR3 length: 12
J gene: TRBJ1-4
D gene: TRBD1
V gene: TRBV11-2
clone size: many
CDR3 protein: CASSPGGEKLFF
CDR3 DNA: TGTGCCAGCAGCCCAGGGGGGGAAAAACTGTTTTTT

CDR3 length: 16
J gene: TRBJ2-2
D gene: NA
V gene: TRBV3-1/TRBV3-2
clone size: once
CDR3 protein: CASSPGTPWATGELFF
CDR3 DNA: TGTGCCAGCAGCCCTGGGACACCCTGGGCCACCGGGGAGCTGTTTTTT

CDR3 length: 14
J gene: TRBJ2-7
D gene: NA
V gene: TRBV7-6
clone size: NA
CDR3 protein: CASSPQDRNYEQYF
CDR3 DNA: TGTGCCAGCAGCCCCCAAGACAGGAACTACGAGCAGTACTTC

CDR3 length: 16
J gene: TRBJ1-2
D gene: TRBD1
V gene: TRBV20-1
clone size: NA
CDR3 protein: CSASPGQGVLVAGYTF
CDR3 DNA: TGCAGTGCTAGTCCTGGACAGGGCGTACTAGTGGCTGGCTACACCTTC

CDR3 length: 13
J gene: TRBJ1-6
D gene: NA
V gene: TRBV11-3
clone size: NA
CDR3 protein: CASSLARNSPLHF
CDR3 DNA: TGTGCCAGCAGCTTGGCCAGAAATTCACCCCTCCACTTT

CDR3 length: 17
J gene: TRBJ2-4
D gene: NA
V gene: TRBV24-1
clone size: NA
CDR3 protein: CATSDHGQKLAKNIQYF
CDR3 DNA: TGTGCCACCAGTGATCACGGACAGAAACTAGCCAAAAACATTCAGTACTTC

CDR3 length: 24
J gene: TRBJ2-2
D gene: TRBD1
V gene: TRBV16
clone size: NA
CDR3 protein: CASSRRGKPAPQEDYTFNTGELFF
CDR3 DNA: TGTGCCAGCAGCCGCAGGGGGAAACCAGCCCCCCAAGAAGATTACACCTTTAACACCGGGGAGCTGTTTTTT

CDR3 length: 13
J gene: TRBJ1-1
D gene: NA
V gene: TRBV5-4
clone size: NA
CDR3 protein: CASMSGVNTEAFF
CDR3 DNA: TGTGCCAGCATGTCAGGTGTGAACACTGAAGCTTTCTTT

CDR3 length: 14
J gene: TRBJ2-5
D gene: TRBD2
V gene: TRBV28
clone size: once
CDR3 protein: CASSLGGRGETQYF
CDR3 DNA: TGTGCCAGCAGTTTGGGAGGGAGAGGGGAGACCCAGTACTTC

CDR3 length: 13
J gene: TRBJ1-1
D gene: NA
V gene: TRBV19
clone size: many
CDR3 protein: CASSRRDFAEAFF
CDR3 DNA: TGTGCCAGTAGTCGGAGGGACTTCGCTGAAGCTTTCTTT

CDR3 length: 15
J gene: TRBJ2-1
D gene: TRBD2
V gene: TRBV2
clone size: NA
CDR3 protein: CASSDLAGSGKEQFF
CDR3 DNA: TGTGCCAGCAGTGACCTAGCGGGCTCCGGGAAGGAGCAGTTCTTC

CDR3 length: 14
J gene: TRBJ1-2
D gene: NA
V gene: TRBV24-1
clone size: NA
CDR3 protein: CATSATGSFYGYTF
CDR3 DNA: TGTGCCACCAGTGCGACCGGGTCTTTCTATGGCTACACCTTC

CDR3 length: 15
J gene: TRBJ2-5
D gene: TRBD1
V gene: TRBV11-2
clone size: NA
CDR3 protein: CASSLDGTGEETQYF
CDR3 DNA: TGTGCCAGCAGCTTAGACGGGACAGGGGAAGAGACCCAGTACTTC

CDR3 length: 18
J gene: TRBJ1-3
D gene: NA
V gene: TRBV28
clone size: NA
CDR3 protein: CASSLPWTDTSSGNTIYF
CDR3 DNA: TGTGCCAGCAGTTTACCCTGGACAGACACAAGCTCTGGAAACACCATATATTTT

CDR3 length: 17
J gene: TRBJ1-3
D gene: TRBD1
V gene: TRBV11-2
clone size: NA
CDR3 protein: CASSLERTGISGNTIYF
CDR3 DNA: TGTGCCAGCAGCTTAGAGAGGACAGGGATCTCTGGAAACACCATATATTTT

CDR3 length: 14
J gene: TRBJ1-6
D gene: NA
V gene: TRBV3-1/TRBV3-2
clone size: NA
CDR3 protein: CASSQPGIGSPLHF
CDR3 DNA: TGTGCCAGCAGCCAACCAGGGATAGGTTCACCCCTCCACTTT

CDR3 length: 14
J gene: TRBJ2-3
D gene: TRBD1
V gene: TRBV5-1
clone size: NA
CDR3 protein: CASSNGQGTDTQYF
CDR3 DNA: TGCGCCAGCAGCAACGGACAGGGGACAGATACGCAGTATTTT

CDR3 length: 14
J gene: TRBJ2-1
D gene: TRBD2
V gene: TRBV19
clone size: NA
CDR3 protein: CASRLAGDYNEQFF
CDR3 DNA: TGTGCCAGCCGGTTAGCGGGAGACTACAATGAGCAGTTCTTC

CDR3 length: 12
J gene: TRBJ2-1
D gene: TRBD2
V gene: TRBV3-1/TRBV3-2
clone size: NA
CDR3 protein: CASSRTQRGEVF
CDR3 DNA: TGTGCCAGCAGCCGAACTCAGCGGGGGGAGGTCTTC

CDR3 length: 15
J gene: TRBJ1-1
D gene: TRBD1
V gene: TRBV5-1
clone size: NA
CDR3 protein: CASSLGRGEEPEAFF
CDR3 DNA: TGCGCCAGCAGCTTGGGCAGGGGGGAAGAACCTGAAGCTTTCTTT

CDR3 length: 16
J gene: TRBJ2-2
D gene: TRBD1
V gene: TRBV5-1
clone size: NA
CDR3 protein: CASSVRTGAITGELFF
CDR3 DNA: TGCGCCAGCAGTGTTCGGACAGGGGCGATCACCGGGGAGCTGTTTTTT

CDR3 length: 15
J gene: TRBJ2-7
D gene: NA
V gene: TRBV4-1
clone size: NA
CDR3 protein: CASSQAYTRAYEQYF
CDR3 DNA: TGCGCCAGCAGCCAAGCCTACACGAGGGCTTACGAGCAGTACTTC

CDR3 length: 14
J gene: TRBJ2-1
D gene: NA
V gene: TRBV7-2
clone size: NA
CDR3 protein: CASSLARQGTEQFF
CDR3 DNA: TGTGCCAGCAGCTTAGCAAGGCAGGGGACTGAGCAGTTCTTC

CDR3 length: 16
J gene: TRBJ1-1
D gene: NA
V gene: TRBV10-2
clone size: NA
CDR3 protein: CASSEVMDGGVTEAFF
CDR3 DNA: TGCGCCAGCAGTGAAGTTATGGATGGAGGGGTCACTGAAGCTTTCTTT

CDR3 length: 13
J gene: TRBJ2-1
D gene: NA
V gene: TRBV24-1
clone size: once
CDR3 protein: CASDGGTDNEQFF
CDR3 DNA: TGTGCCTCCGATGGGGGGACGGACAATGAGCAGTTCTTC

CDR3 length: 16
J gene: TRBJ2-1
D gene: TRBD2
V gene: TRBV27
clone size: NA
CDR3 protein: CASSIRTSGGANEQFF
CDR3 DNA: TGTGCCAGCAGTATCCGGACTAGCGGGGGGGCCAATGAGCAGTTCTTC

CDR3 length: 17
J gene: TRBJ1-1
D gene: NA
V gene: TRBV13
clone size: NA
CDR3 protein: CASSLAAEVRENTEAFF
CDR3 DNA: TGTGCCAGCAGCTTAGCAGCTGAGGTCAGGGAGAACACTGAAGCTTTCTTT

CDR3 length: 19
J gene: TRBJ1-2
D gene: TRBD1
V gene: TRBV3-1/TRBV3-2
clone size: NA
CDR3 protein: CASSPSSLPPGQVFYGYTF
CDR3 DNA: TGTGCCAGCAGCCCATCGTCTCTTCCTCCGGGACAGGTATTCTATGGCTACACCTTC